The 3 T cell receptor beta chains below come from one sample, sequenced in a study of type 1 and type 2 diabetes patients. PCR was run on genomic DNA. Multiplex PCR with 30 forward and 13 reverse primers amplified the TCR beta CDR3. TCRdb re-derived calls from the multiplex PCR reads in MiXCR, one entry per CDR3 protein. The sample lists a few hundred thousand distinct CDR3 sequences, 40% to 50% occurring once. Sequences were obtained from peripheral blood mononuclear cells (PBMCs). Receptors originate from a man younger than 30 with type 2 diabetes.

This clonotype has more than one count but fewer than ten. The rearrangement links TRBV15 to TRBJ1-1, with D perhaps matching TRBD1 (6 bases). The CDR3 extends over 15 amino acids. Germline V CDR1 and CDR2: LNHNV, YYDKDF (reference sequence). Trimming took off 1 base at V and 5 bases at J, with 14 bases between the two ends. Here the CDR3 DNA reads TGTGCCACCAGCAGAGGTGGGGGCGCTGGGACTGAAGCTTTCTTT. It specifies CATSRGGGAGTEAFF.

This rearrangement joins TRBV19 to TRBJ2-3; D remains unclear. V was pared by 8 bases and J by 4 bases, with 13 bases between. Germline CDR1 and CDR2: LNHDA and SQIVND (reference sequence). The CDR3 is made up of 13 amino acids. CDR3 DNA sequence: TGTGCCAGTCTTCGTGGAGTCCCAGATACGCAGTATTTT. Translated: CASLRGVPDTQYF.

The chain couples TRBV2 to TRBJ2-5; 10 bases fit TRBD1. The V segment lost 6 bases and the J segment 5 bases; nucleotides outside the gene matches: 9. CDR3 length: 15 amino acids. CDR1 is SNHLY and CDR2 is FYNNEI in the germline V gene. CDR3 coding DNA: TGTGCCAGCAGCAACGACAGGGGGCGGGGCGAGACCCAGTACTTC. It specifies CASSNDRGRGETQYF.